Below are 25 T cell receptor beta chains sequenced from a single sample in a study of T-cell memory formation after mild COVID-19. TCRdb re-derived calls from the 5' RACE reads in MiXCR, one entry per CDR3 protein. The top ten clones hold roughly 39% of a sample with approximately 88,000 distinct CDR3 sequences, 20% to 30% of them seen once. Sequencing was performed on PBMCs or a T cell subset sorted from them (not recorded which). The source of these receptors is a man aged 18 to 30 who had mild COVID-19 (a few samples of this study predate the infection). Cell type and time point are not known.

This chain uses TRBV6-2 or TRBV6-3 with TRBJ1-2, with D possibly being TRBD1 (5 bases). Germline values: CDR1 MNHEY, CDR2 SVGEGT. V gave up 7 bases and J gave up 8 bases, with 14 bases separating them. The CDR3 is made up of 12 amino acids. The DNA of the CDR3 is TGTGCCAGCAATGCCTTTACAGGAGGCTACACCTTC. The encoded protein is CASNAFTGGYTF.

The chain joins TRBV4-3 to TRBJ2-2, with D perhaps TRBD1 (6 bases). V was pared by 4 bases and J by 6 bases, with 9 bases between. CDR1 LGHNA and CDR2 YSLEER come from the germline V gene. The CDR3 has 13 residues. The chain's CDR3 is CASSLQGSGELFF. The CDR3 region has the DNA TGCGCCAGCAGCCTACAGGGCTCCGGGGAGCTGTTTTTT.

V is TRBV7-2 and J is TRBJ2-7, with D possibly matching TRBD1 (6 bases). With 6 bases removed from V and 2 bases from J, the gap between germline ends came to 11 bases. The CDR3 extends over 13 amino acids. CDR1 is SGHTA, CDR2 FQGNSA, per germline. The CDR3 DNA is TGTGCCAGCAGTAAAGGGGGAGCCTACGAGCAGTACTTC. Protein: CASSKGGAYEQYF.

The chain has TRBV5-8 and TRBJ2-7; 9 bases align to TRBD1. The CDR3 runs to 16 residues. V dropped 3 bases and J dropped 4; count of bases not matched to a gene: 11. Looked up from germline, CDR1 is SGHTS and CDR2 is YDEGEE. The CDR3 region is CASSWGSGTGLYEQYF. The CDR3 region has the DNA TGTGCCAGCAGCTGGGGCTCCGGGACAGGGCTATACGAGCAGTACTTC.

This clonotype turned up a few times. The V gene is TRBV7-9, the J gene TRBJ1-2; 8 nucleotides align to TRBD1. With 5 bases clipped from V and 5 bases from J, the junction kept 10 bases outside the gene matches. This CDR3 contains 15 residues. Per germline, CDR1 SEHNR and CDR2 FQNEAQ (reference sequence). The CDR3 nucleotides are TGTGCCAGCAGCCCCACCGGACAGGGCCTTTATGGCTACACCTTC. As protein: CASSPTGQGLYGYTF.

This clonotype was seen a handful of times. This sequence joins TRBV9 and TRBJ2-3; D is possibly TRBD2 (6 bases). The germline CDR1 and CDR2 sequences are SGDLS and YYNGEE. This CDR3 contains 15 residues. Between the trimmed V and J ends, which lost 0 bases and 0 bases, there was a span of 8 bases. CDR3 DNA sequence: TGTGCCAGCAGCGTAGAGGGACTGAGCACAGATACGCAGTATTTT. Its translation is CASSVEGLSTDTQYF.

This clonotype was recorded a few times. J is TRBJ2-2 and V is TRBV7-2, with 7 bases identical to TRBD2. This CDR3 contains 17 residues. CDR1 is SGHTA and CDR2 is FQGNSA in the germline V gene. With 5 bases clipped from V and 1 base from J, the junction kept 10 bases outside the gene matches. In DNA form, the CDR3 reads TGTGCCAGCAGCCCCCGGGGGGTTGGGGTGAACACCGGGGAGCTGTTTTTT. Translating gives CASSPRGVGVNTGELFF. The full variable domain, in which reference TRBV7-2 and TRBJ2-2 provide the parts outside the CDR3, is GAGVSQSPSNKVTEKGKDVELRCDPISGHTALYWYRQSLGQGLEFLIYFQGNSAPDKSGLPSDRFSAERTGGSVSTLTIQRTQQEDSAVYLCASSPRGVGVNTGELFFGEGSRLTVL.

The V and J genes are TRBV29-1 and TRBJ2-5, with a tentative D call TRBD1 (5 bases). Trimming removed 3 bases at V and 4 bases at J, with 18 bases between. CDR3 length equals 15 residues. In germline, CDR1 is SQVTM, CDR2 ANQGSEA. The CDR3 loop reads CSVDSFRMGRETQYF. DNA for the CDR3: TGCAGCGTTGATAGTTTCAGGATGGGGCGAGAGACCCAGTACTTC.

This clonotype is labeled as medium-sized. The chain links TRBV4-1 to TRBJ1-5; D might be TRBD1 (5 bases). This CDR3 is 16 amino acids long. With 2 bases removed from V and 7 bases from J, the gap between germline ends came to 18 bases. CDR1 and CDR2 from the germline V gene are MGHRA and YSYEKL. The CDR3: CASSQLWGEGGQPQHF. The CDR3 nucleotides are TGCGCCAGCAGCCAACTCTGGGGGGAAGGTGGGCAGCCCCAGCATTTT.

The chain uses TRBV6-5 and TRBJ1-1; tentatively, D is TRBD1 (5 bases). The CDR3 spans 15 residues. Germline V gene data show CDR1 as MNHEY and CDR2 as SVGAGI. The V end lost 0 bases, the J end lost 0 bases, and 8 bases lay between the germline ends. The CDR3 DNA sequence: TGTGCCAGCAGTTACTCGGGGACGGTGAACACTGAAGCTTTCTTT. It translates to CASSYSGTVNTEAFF.

The table lists this clonotype with a few counts. This chain joins TRBV6-2 or TRBV6-3 and TRBJ2-1; 8 bases line up with TRBD1. Losses at the gene ends were 2 bases for V and 8 bases for J; bases not matched to a gene: 11. This CDR3 is 16 amino acids long. Germline-derived CDR1 and CDR2 are MNHEY and SVGEGT. The CDR3 DNA follows: TGTGCCAGCAGTTACCCTCTGACAGGGGTAAACCATGAGCAGTTCTTC. Its translation: CASSYPLTGVNHEQFF.

The table lists this clonotype with many counts. V gene TRBV12-3 or TRBV12-4 combines with J gene TRBJ2-2; D may match TRBD1 or TRBD2 (6 bases each). The germline V and J ends were trimmed by 2 bases and 4 bases, with 11 bases remaining between them. The CDR3 totals 15 residues. The CDR3 DNA reads TGTGCCAGCAGTTTAAGGGGGGTTGGCACCGGGGAGCTGTTTTTT. Encoded protein: CASSLRGVGTGELFF.

This clonotype showed up just a few times. Mismatch with germline at one junction end may stem from a read error. The V and J genes are TRBV7-9 and TRBJ2-1; TRBD1 agrees at 7 bases. Germline V gene sequence: CDR1 SEHNR, CDR2 FQNEAQ (reference sequence). This CDR3 is 12 amino acids long. CDR3: CASSRDSQNINF. CDR3 in DNA: TGTGCCAGCAGCCGGGACAGTCAAAATATCAACTTC.

This clonotype was observed a few times. This chain connects TRBV7-9 to TRBJ2-2, with D perhaps matching TRBD1 (5 bases). This CDR3 is built from 14 residues. V was clipped by 5 bases and J by 7 bases, with 14 bases between them. CDR1 is SEHNR, CDR2 FQNEAQ, per germline (reference sequence). CDR3 coding DNA: TGTGCCAGCAGCATCGCAGGGTTGGTCGGGGAGCTGTTTTTT. The encoded protein is CASSIAGLVGELFF. Full variable domain (rest looked up from reference TRBV7-9 and TRBJ2-2): DTGVSQNPRHKITKRGQNVTFRCDPISEHNRLYWYRQTLGQGPEFLTYFQNEAQLEKSRLLSDRFSAERPKGSFSTLEIQRTEQGDSAMYLCASSIAGLVGELFFGEGSRLTVL.

The chain employs TRBV6-2 or TRBV6-3 and TRBJ1-2; D is perhaps TRBD1 (5 bases). CDR1 is MNHEY, CDR2 SVGEGT, per germline. V dropped 6 bases and J dropped 0 bases, with 11 bases sitting between them. This CDR3 has 14 amino acids. CDR3 DNA sequence: TGTGCCAGCAGCAGGGTAACAACTAACTATGGCTACACCTTC. This translates into CASSRVTTNYGYTF.

This clonotype has just a few counts. The chain carries TRBV7-2 and TRBJ1-5; 8 nucleotides align to TRBD1. Germline V gene lookup returns CDR1 SGHTA and CDR2 FQGNSA. The CDR3 has 15 amino acids. V lost 2 bases to trimming and J lost 3 bases; unmatched junction nucleotides: 3. CDR3 coding DNA: TGTGCCAGCAGCTTACTGACAGGGGACAATCAGCCCCAGCATTTT. It specifies CASSLLTGDNQPQHF.

This clonotype was detected only a few times. This chain connects TRBV12-3 or TRBV12-4 to TRBJ2-3; a possible D gene is TRBD2 (6 bases). Trimming stripped 7 bases from V and 1 base from J, with 18 bases between. CDR3 size: 16 residues. The chain's CDR3 is CASNSAGGERTDTQYF. CDR3 DNA: TGTGCCAGCAACTCCGCCGGAGGGGAGCGCACAGATACGCAGTATTTT.

This chain links TRBV27 with TRBJ2-7; no firm D call. Trimming cost V 3 bases and J 0 bases, with 9 bases left between them. This CDR3 is built from 14 residues. Germline loops: CDR1 MNHEY, CDR2 SMNVEV (reference sequence). CDR3 in DNA: TGTGCCAGCAGTTTCAGGATGTCCTCCTACGAGCAGTACGTC. This sequence encodes CASSFRMSSYEQYV.

In its sample, this clonotype was seen a few times. The V gene is TRBV5-1, the J gene TRBJ1-1; 9 positions agree with TRBD1. CDR3 length equals 13 residues. Germline lookup yields CDR1 SGHRS and CDR2 YFSETQ. Trimming at V came to 5 bases and at J to 4 bases, leaving 3 bases not matched to a gene. CDR3 sequence (DNA): TGCGCCAGCAGAAGGGGACAGGGCACTGAAGCTTTCTTT. Its protein is CASRRGQGTEAFF.

The chain is built from TRBV12-3 or TRBV12-4 and TRBJ2-5, with D uncertain. CDR3 length: 13 amino acids. Trimming left V 0 bases short and J 3 bases short, with 5 bases between. CDR3 residues: CASSLAPEETQYF. In DNA, the CDR3 is TGTGCCAGCAGTTTAGCGCCAGAAGAGACCCAGTACTTC.

There are a few counts of this clonotype. The rearrangement joins TRBV7-9 to TRBJ1-1; D remains unclear. CDR1 and CDR2 from the germline V gene are SEHNR and FQNEAQ (reference sequence). Trimming took off 5 bases at V and 4 bases at J, with 8 bases between the two ends. CDR3 size: 12 residues. CDR3 sequence (DNA): TGTGCCAGCAGCCAAGGCCTCACTGAAGCTTTCTTT. Amino acid sequence: CASSQGLTEAFF.

This chain connects TRBV15 to TRBJ1-2; D is uncertain. Trimming pared 1 base from V and 8 bases from J, leaving 14 bases between. Germline loops: CDR1 LNHNV, CDR2 YYDKDF (reference sequence). CDR3 size: 14 residues. CDR3 sequence reads: CATSRVSGDGGYTF. The CDR3 coding sequence is TGTGCCACCAGCAGAGTGTCAGGCGATGGAGGCTACACCTTC.

This clonotype was recorded a few times. The rearrangement uses TRBV15 and TRBJ1-1; D is perhaps TRBD1 (6 bases). Germline assignment: CDR1 LNHNV and CDR2 YYDKDF (reference sequence). The CDR3 extends over 14 amino acids. Deletions cut 5 bases from V and 0 bases from J, with 10 bases between. The CDR3: CATSWTVMNTEAFF. DNA of the CDR3: TGTGCCACCAGCTGGACAGTCATGAACACTGAAGCTTTCTTT.

This clonotype has a handful of counts. V gene TRBV28 combines with J gene TRBJ2-7; the match to TRBD1 covers 8 bases. The length of the CDR3 is 14 residues. V lost 5 bases, J lost 3 bases, and 6 bases stayed unmatched. From germline, CDR1 is MDHEN and CDR2 SYDVKM. The CDR3: CASSLSRGLYEQYV. The CDR3 DNA reads as TGTGCCAGCAGTCTAAGCAGGGGGCTCTACGAGCAGTACGTC.

This clonotype was recorded a few times. This chain connects TRBV7-9 to TRBJ2-5; possibly TRBD2 for D (5 bases). The V gene lost 1 base and the J gene lost 2 bases, with 11 bases spanning the gap. CDR1 and CDR2 (germline): SEHNR, FQNEAQ (reference sequence). The CDR3 consists of 15 residues. Here the CDR3 DNA reads TGTGCCAGCAGCTTAGAGACGGGGTGGCAAGAGACCCAGTACTTC. Translated, it gives CASSLETGWQETQYF.